Included here is one TCR beta chain sequence, with context. What it binds is not known. Each TRB cDNA library was prepared by 5' RACE (with UMI labels). TCRdb reworked the 5' RACE reads into one entry per CDR3 protein, no DNA. The sample includes under 90,000 distinct CDR3 sequences. Germline CDR1 is SQVTM and CDR2 is ANQGSEA. The CDR3 length is 11 residues. This entry is derived from a study of CXCR3-negative and CXCR3-positive naive CD8 T cells. Findings and limits, study-wide: Naive cells with CXCR3 showed TRB CDR3s that were more hydrophobic than those in CXCR3-negative naive cells. Cryopreservation partially lowered CXCR3 expression, so most assays used fresh PBMCs. Naive CXCR3-negative and CXCR3-positive cells had similar TRBV-TRBJ usage; memory differed. TCR interaction strength was inferred from TRB CDR3 physicochemistry, as CD5 matched across naive subsets.

Triplicates of around 300,000 cells were sorted from each CD8+ T cell subset. The clonotype originates from a human donor in good health. Some clones in this sample may be carry-over from other donors' samples. The rearrangement joins TRBV29-1 to TRBJ2-2. The sample was naive CXCR3+ CD8+ T cells from blood. Subset in this sample: CD45RO-CCR7+CD27+CD95- naive CD8+ T cells expressing CXCR3 (TNR3+). The CDR3 here is CSVGRVGELFF.